This T cell receptor (beta chain) came from a study of T-cell memory formation after mild COVID-19. TCRdb re-derived calls from the 5' RACE reads in MiXCR, one entry per CDR3 protein. Of 200,000 to 250,000 distinct CDR3 sequences listed, 9.5% were seen once; the top ten hold roughly 4%. Overall study findings and caveats: Clones contracting across day 15 to 85 had a balanced CD4/CD8 profile; later expanding clones leaned CD4+.

On this clonotype itself: What it binds is not known.

V was clipped by 3 bases and J by 6 bases, with 14 bases between them. Germline assignment: CDR1 KGHDR and CDR2 SFDVKD. The CDR3 loop spans 15 amino acids. Sequencing used PBMCs or a T cell subset sorted from them (not recorded which). The gene calls are TRBV24-1 and TRBJ2-1; D is unclear. This TCR came from a man between 18 and 35 years old who had mild COVID-19 (a few samples of this study predate the infection). Cell type and time point are not known. CDR3 DNA sequence: TGTGCCACCAGTGATCGTATGATAGATGTCAATGAGCAGTTCTTC. This encodes CATSDRMIDVNEQFF.